This is a list of T cell receptor beta chains from one sample in a study of blood T cell repertoires in COVID-19. Profiling relied on immunoSEQ multiplex PCR, and the TCRdb table lists in-frame clones only, not all of them. The sample holds 60,000 or so clones, 75% to 90% seen once. The sequenced material came from peripheral blood. These receptor sequences come from a young man with COVID-19, enrolled during active disease. The CDR3 runs from the conserved cysteine through the conserved F or W. The D gene is left open where the match is weak. The size field is filled for only some rows; it gives once, few, many or a size class.

V	length	J	size	D	CDR3	DNA
TRBV7-3	13	TRBJ1-3	-	TRBD1	CASSRDSGNTIYF	TGTGCCAGCAGCCGGGACAGTGGAAACACCATATATTTT
TRBV28	13	TRBJ1-4	-	-	CASSEATNEKLFF	TGTGCCAGCAGTGAGGCAACTAATGAAAAACTGTTTTTT
TRBV7-3	15	TRBJ2-1	-	-	CASSVSPTGGHEQFF	TGTGCCAGCAGCGTGTCTCCCACCGGCGGCCATGAGCAGTTCTTC
TRBV7-6	16	TRBJ2-2	-	TRBD2	CASQRLAGGLGGELFF	TGTGCCAGCCAAAGACTAGCGGGAGGCCTGGGCGGGGAGCTGTTTTTT
TRBV18	13	TRBJ2-5	-	-	CASSPPGRETQYF	TGTGCCAGCTCACCTCCGGGGAGGGAGACCCAGTACTTC
TRBV28	16	TRBJ2-6	-	TRBD2	CASTRRGAAGANVLTF	TGTGCCAGCACTAGGCGGGGGGCCGCTGGGGCCAACGTCCTGACTTTC
TRBV27	16	TRBJ2-1	once	-	CASSLRSGSSYNEQFF	TGTGCCAGCAGTCTCCGGAGTGGGAGCTCCTACAATGAGCAGTTCTTC
TRBV29-1	15	TRBJ2-7	-	TRBD1	CSVDGRDRGLYEQYF	TGCAGCGTTGACGGCCGGGACAGGGGGCTCTACGAGCAGTACTTC
TRBV11-2	13	TRBJ2-7	-	TRBD1	CASSWTGDYEQYF	TGTGCCAGCAGTTGGACAGGGGATTACGAGCAGTACTTC
TRBV27	18	TRBJ2-3	-	TRBD2	CASSSGTSGRARTDTQYF	TGTGCCAGCAGTTCAGGGACTAGCGGGAGGGCCCGCACAGATACGCAGTATTTT
TRBV7-5	14	TRBJ2-2	-	-	CARSLDRSTGELFF	TGTGCCAGAAGCTTAGACAGATCCACCGGGGAGCTGTTTTTT
TRBV12-3/TRBV12-4	13	TRBJ2-2	-	-	CASTLINTGELFF	TGTGCCAGCACCCTTATCAACACCGGGGAGCTGTTTTTT
TRBV27	12	TRBJ1-1	once	-	CASRGARTEAFF	TGTGCCAGCAGGGGCGCCCGAACTGAAGCTTTCTTT
TRBV7-2	15	TRBJ1-5	-	-	CASSLRPGTGQPQHF	TGTGCCAGCAGCTTACGTCCGGGGACTGGTCAGCCCCAGCATTTT
TRBV29-1	13	TRBJ2-7	-	-	CSVEATGAYEQYF	TGCAGCGTTGAAGCCACGGGGGCCTACGAGCAGTACTTC
TRBV3-1/TRBV3-2	19	TRBJ2-3	-	TRBD2	CASSQDPLTSGRVGDTQYF	TGTGCCAGCAGCCAAGACCCCCTGACTAGCGGGAGGGTGGGAGATACGCAGTATTTT
TRBV2	14	TRBJ1-1	-	TRBD1	CASGAGTEDTEAFF	TGTGCCAGCGGGGCCGGGACAGAAGACACTGAAGCTTTCTTT
TRBV27	17	TRBJ1-1	few	-	CASSLVPGRKGGTEAFF	TGTGCCAGCAGTTTGGTCCCGGGCCGTAAAGGGGGTACTGAAGCTTTCTTT
TRBV30	14	TRBJ1-1	-	-	CAWSVLGGGTEAFF	TGTGCCTGGAGTGTACTCGGGGGAGGTACTGAAGCTTTCTTT
TRBV6-5	13	TRBJ1-3	-	-	CASKYYSGNTIYF	TGTGCCAGCAAATATTACTCTGGAAACACCATATATTTT
TRBV14	13	TRBJ1-1	-	-	CASRSQGDTEAFF	TGTGCCAGCAGGTCCCAGGGCGACACTGAAGCTTTCTTT
TRBV12-5	13	TRBJ2-7	-	TRBD1	CASARQGTYEQYF	TGTGCTAGTGCCCGACAGGGTACCTACGAGCAGTACTTC